The 4 T cell receptor beta chains listed next were all sequenced from one sample in a study of Tregs in tolerant kidney transplant recipients (dated by TCRdb to between 2018 and 2020). The library was produced with the immunoSEQ multiplex PCR assay. TCRdb provides this immuneACCESS table in a form limited to in-frame rearrangements. Some clones are lacking; in checked studies, under half of them reflect an unresolved V gene, and why the rest are absent is not known. This sample holds 95,000 to 120,000 clones; nearly 90% were observed only once. The ten largest clones take up under 0.35% of the sample. The label giving this sample's time point can be read as: blood sample drawn before combined kidney and bone marrow transplant. Sequenced here: CD4+ T cells from blood, sampled before the transplant. Receptor source: a human donor who received a combined kidney and bone marrow transplant.

The V call is TRBV4-1, the J call TRBJ2-1; TRBD2 aligns across 9 bases. In germline, CDR1 is MGHRA, CDR2 YSYEKL. Unmatched junction bases numbered 10, after V lost 5 bases and J lost 2 bases. The CDR3 sequence is 17 residues long. The DNA of the CDR3 is TGCGCCAGCAGCTTCCGAGGGGTAGCGGGAGCCTACAATGAGCAGTTCTTC. It specifies CASSFRGVAGAYNEQFF.

This rearrangement joins TRBV9 to TRBJ2-1; TRBD2 agrees at 7 bases. The J segment lost 0 bases and the V segment lost 4 bases, leaving 13 bases of the junction unmatched. The germline gives CDR1 SGDLS, CDR2 YYNGEE. This CDR3 spans 18 amino acids. CDR3 nucleotide sequence: TGTGCCAGCAGCTCCCGATCGACTGGCGGGAGCTCCTACAATGAGCAGTTCTTC. Residues: CASSSRSTGGSSYNEQFF.

The J gene is TRBJ1-5, the V gene TRBV4-1, with D possibly TRBD1 on 6 matching bases. The CDR3 is 18 residues long. Per the germline V gene, CDR1 is MGHRA and CDR2 is YSYEKL. Trimming took 0 bases from V and 6 from J, leaving 21 bases between them. Here the CDR3 reads CASSQEGGGNRVGQPQHF. The DNA of the CDR3 is TGCGCCAGCAGCCAAGAAGGGGGGGGGAACAGGGTTGGTCAGCCCCAGCATTTT.

This chain connects TRBV11-2 to TRBJ2-7; 10 bases line up with TRBD2. V was clipped by 1 base and J by 4 bases; unmatched bases: 7. Germline V CDR1 and CDR2: SGHAT, FQNNGV. This CDR3 comprises 16 residues. The CDR3 sequence: CASSLVSGRAPYEQYF. CDR3 sequence (DNA): TGTGCCAGCAGCTTAGTGAGCGGGAGGGCCCCATACGAGCAGTACTTC.